This TCR beta chain derives from a study of graft-versus-host responses after intestinal transplantation. Study details: In this cohort, recipients had multivisceral, liver-intestinal, or isolated intestinal transplants. Tacrolimus plus steroids were given to all recipients for approximately three years, preceded by anti-thymocyte globulin induction. The study's findings and limits: Recipient marrow showed GvH clones, some seen first in ileum or blood.

Clones were read by immunoSEQ multiplex PCR, and TCRdb kept only the in-frame ones, dropping some. The table has about 110,000 clones, about 91% seen once. Worth noting for this clone: Its antigen is undetermined.

Sample: unstimulated CD4+ T cells sorted from spleen or lymph node cells, taken before transplant. This receptor was obtained from a human donor who was the organ donor for an intestinal transplant.

The CDR3 here is CASSYSRPPASSPLHF. CDR3 in DNA: TGTGCCAGCAGTTACTCGAGACCTCCCGCAAGTTCGCCCCTCCACTTT. This chain joins TRBV6-5 and TRBJ1-6, with no clear D. Germline CDR1 reads MNHEY; CDR2 reads SVGAGI. The V and J ends lost 0 bases and 13 bases respectively, with 19 bases between them. This CDR3 is 16 amino acids long.